These T cell receptor beta chains were read from a single sample in a study of cytomegalovirus exposure and HLA in healthy donors. Repertoires were generated with immunoSEQ multiplex PCR, while TCRdb's copy carries only in-frame clones and drops some. This sample has 150,000 or so clones, with 70% to 80% found just once. Sequencing was carried out using PBMCs. The receptors here all came from a man aged 30-40 years in good health and CMV-seropositive. Each CDR3 is given with its conserved first and last residue. The D gene is left open where the match is weak. Expanded clones are given a class, and other clones once, few, many or no size at all.

>NA|TRBJ2-3|TRBV9|NA
TGTGCCAGCAGCGGTATCCCTCGTTTAGCGGTGGTCGATACGCAGTATTTT
CASSGIPRLAVVDTQYF
>NA|TRBJ2-1|TRBV5-1|NA
TGCGCCAGCAGCAGTACGGGTCCAGGGAATGAGCAGTTCTTC
CASSSTGPGNEQFF
>NA|TRBJ1-5|TRBV28|NA
TGTGCCAGCATTGCGGCGGGGGCGTCTCAGCCCCAGCATTTT
CASIAAGASQPQHF
>NA|TRBJ1-4|TRBV9|NA
TGTGCCAGCAGCGGCGTCCTGGGCGCTGGTGAAAAACTGTTTTTT
CASSGVLGAGEKLFF
>NA|TRBJ2-7|TRBV21-1|NA
TGTGCCAGCAGCCGTGACGGGAGGGCCCCCTACGAGCAGTACTTC
CASSRDGRAPYEQYF
>few|TRBJ1-1|TRBV18|NA
TGTGCCAGCTCACCACCTCTTGGCGAAGCTTTCTTT
CASSPPLGEAFF
>once|TRBJ2-5|TRBV6-6|TRBD2
TGTGCCAGCAGTTACTCTCCTAGCGGACCGATGGAGACCCAGTACTTC
CASSYSPSGPMETQYF
>NA|TRBJ1-4|TRBV6-5|NA
TGTGCCAGCAGTCTAGGGAGTAGTGGTGAAAAACTGTTTTTT
CASSLGSSGEKLFF
>NA|TRBJ2-7|TRBV9|NA
TGTGCCAGCAGCGTAGGACAGGCGTTCTCCTACGAGCAGTACTTC
CASSVGQAFSYEQYF
>NA|TRBJ2-7|TRBV4-2|TRBD2
TGTGCCAGCAGCCAAGGCCCGGCTAGCGGTACCTACGAGCAGTACTTC
CASSQGPASGTYEQYF
>once|TRBJ2-7|TRBV28|NA
TGTGCCAGCAGCCGCCCGTCGGTAGCCCGCTACGAGCAGTACTTC
CASSRPSVARYEQYF
>NA|TRBJ2-7|TRBV5-6|TRBD2
TGTGCCAGCAGCTCGGGACTAGCGGCTCAGGCTGGGGAGCAGTACTTC
CASSSGLAAQAGEQYF
>NA|TRBJ2-7|TRBV10-3|TRBD1
TGTGCCATCAGTGAAGGGCCGGTACAGGGGGCCAACGAGCAGTACTTC
CAISEGPVQGANEQYF
>NA|TRBJ1-4|TRBV7-8|TRBD1
TGTGCCAGCAGCTTAATGGGACAGGGGGTCGGTGAAAAACTGTTTTTT
CASSLMGQGVGEKLFF
>few|TRBJ2-5|TRBV2|TRBD1
TGTGCCACCAGGGGGACAGTAGTGGAGACCCAGTACTTC
CATRGTVVETQYF
>NA|TRBJ2-5|TRBV5-1|TRBD1
TGCGCCAGCAGCCAGGGACAGGGGGCAAGGCAGTACTTC
CASSQGQGARQYF
>NA|TRBJ2-7|TRBV15|TRBD1
TGTGCCACCAGCAGAAACCGGGACAGCGTCTACGAGCAGTACTTC
CATSRNRDSVYEQYF
>NA|TRBJ2-6|TRBV7-3|TRBD1
TGTGCCAGCAGCTTACTTGGGACAGGGGTGGCAGGGGCCAACGTCCTGACTTTC
CASSLLGTGVAGANVLTF
>NA|TRBJ2-7|TRBV7-9|TRBD2
TGTGCCAGCAGCGCGTTAGCGGGCGGAATAACGTACTACGAGCAGTACTTC
CASSALAGGITYYEQYF
>NA|TRBJ2-7|TRBV5-1|NA
TGCGCCAGCAGCTTGGGCCACGGGGAGCAGTACTTC
CASSLGHGEQYF
>once|TRBJ1-2|TRBV15|NA
TGTGCCACCAGCAGAGATACCGGTGACAGTCTGCTTGGCTACACCTTC
CATSRDTGDSLLGYTF
>once|TRBJ2-7|TRBV7-9|NA
TGTGCCAGCAGCGGCCGGGACTCTGAGGTCGGGTACTTC
CASSGRDSEVGYF
>NA|TRBJ2-4|TRBV11-2|NA
TGTGCCAGCAGCTCCAGCAAAAACATTCAGTACTTC
CASSSSKNIQYF
>NA|TRBJ1-1|TRBV7-9|NA
TGTGCCAGCAGCTTAGCAGAGGGCCTGGAAGCTTTCTTT
CASSLAEGLEAFF
>NA|TRBJ1-2|TRBV4-2|TRBD1
TGTGCCAGCAGCCAAGGGACAGGGGGCGACGGTAACACCTTC
CASSQGTGGDGNTF
>NA|TRBJ1-4|TRBV28|NA
TGTGCCAGCAGTTTAGGGGGGACTAATGAAAAACTGTTTTTT
CASSLGGTNEKLFF
>NA|TRBJ2-1|TRBV7-2|TRBD2
TGTGCCAGCAGCTTTCTAGCGGGAGCTTACAATGAGCAGTTCTTC
CASSFLAGAYNEQFF
>few|TRBJ1-1|TRBV4-2|NA
TGTGCCAGCAGCCAGGGGCCAAACACTGAAGCTTTCTTT
CASSQGPNTEAFF
>NA|TRBJ2-7|TRBV28|TRBD2
TGTGCCAGCAGCCAGACTAGCGGGAGGGCCAACGAGCAGTACTTC
CASSQTSGRANEQYF
>NA|TRBJ2-7|TRBV18|TRBD1
TGTGCCAGCTCACCACGGACAGGGGGCGACGAGCAGTACTTC
CASSPRTGGDEQYF
>few|TRBJ2-1|TRBV10-1|NA
TGCGCCAGCAGTCCGACTTACAATGAGCAGTTCTTC
CASSPTYNEQFF
>NA|TRBJ2-2|TRBV7-3|NA
TGTGCCAGCAGCTTAAAAGTCGGGGGGGAGCTGTTTTTT
CASSLKVGGELFF
>NA|TRBJ2-5|TRBV4-1|TRBD2
TGCGCCAGCAGCCAAGAGGGGGAGGGCCAAGAGACCCAGTACTTC
CASSQEGEGQETQYF
>NA|TRBJ2-7|TRBV10-3|NA
TGTGCCATCAGTGAGAGGGGCCACGAGCAGTACTTC
CAISERGHEQYF
>NA|TRBJ2-1|TRBV30|TRBD2
TGTGCCTGGACCCGACTAGCGGGGGACCTCCTCAGTGAGCAGTTCTTC
CAWTRLAGDLLSEQFF
>NA|TRBJ2-7|TRBV10-2|TRBD2
TGCGCCAGCAGTGAGCCCGCCGGGACTAGCGGGAGTTACGAGCAGTACTTC
CASSEPAGTSGSYEQYF
>NA|TRBJ2-1|TRBV10-3|NA
TGTGCCATCAGTGAGTCGAGAGGGATCGACTCCTACAATGAGCAGTTCTTC
CAISESRGIDSYNEQFF
>NA|TRBJ2-7|TRBV7-3|TRBD2
TGTGCCAGCAGCCGGACTAGCGTTTTGGGGGAGCAGTACTTC
CASSRTSVLGEQYF
>NA|TRBJ1-1|TRBV6-5|NA
TGTGCCAGCAGGGACTCGGGGAATTTAGAAGCTTTCTTT
CASRDSGNLEAFF
>NA|TRBJ2-7|TRBV6-6|TRBD1
TGTGCCAGCAGTGACCGGGACAGACGCTACGAGCAGTACTTC
CASSDRDRRYEQYF
>few|TRBJ1-1|TRBV6-1|NA
TGTGCCAGCAGTGCCCACAGGGAGGGATTGACTGAAGCTTTCTTT
CASSAHREGLTEAFF
>NA|TRBJ2-7|TRBV27|NA
TGTGCCAGCAGTCTCAGGGGCGGCGAGCAGTACTTC
CASSLRGGEQYF
>NA|TRBJ1-2|TRBV5-6|NA
TGTGCCAGCAGCTTAGGAAGCGCTAACTATGGCTACACCTTC
CASSLGSANYGYTF
>once|TRBJ1-2|TRBV28|NA
TGTGCCACTGCGGACAGAACCTATGGCTACACCTTC
CATADRTYGYTF
>NA|TRBJ2-1|TRBV6-5|TRBD1
TGTGCCAGCAGTTACCCTGGGACAGCCAATGAGCAGTTCTTC
CASSYPGTANEQFF
>NA|TRBJ2-5|TRBV7-9|TRBD2
TGTGCCAGCAGCCCACCACTAGCGGCCTTTTACCAAGAGACCCAGTACTTC
CASSPPLAAFYQETQYF
>NA|TRBJ2-7|TRBV15|NA
TGTGCCACCAGCAGAGGAGGCGACTCCTACGAGCAGTACTTC
CATSRGGDSYEQYF
>few|TRBJ1-1|TRBV5-4|TRBD1
TGTGCCAGCAGCTCACTGGGACAGCCTGGGACTGAAGCTTTCTTT
CASSSLGQPGTEAFF
>NA|TRBJ2-5|TRBV4-2|TRBD1
TGTGCCAGCAGCCAGACCGGGACAGGGGCCCAAGAGACCCAGTACTTC
CASSQTGTGAQETQYF
>once|TRBJ2-2|TRBV27|NA
TGTGCCAGTAGGACGAGGGAAAGAAGCACCGGGGAGCTGTTTTTT
CASRTRERSTGELFF
>NA|TRBJ2-7|TRBV5-1|TRBD1
TGCGCCAGCAGCTTGGAGGGGGCATACTCCTACGAGCAGTACTTC
CASSLEGAYSYEQYF
>NA|TRBJ2-1|TRBV7-9|TRBD1
TGTGCCAGCAGCTTAACAGGGGGGAGCAATGAGCAGTTCTTC
CASSLTGGSNEQFF
>once|TRBJ2-1|TRBV7-3|NA
TGTGCCAGCAGCTCGCCTCTTAAGGGGGATGAGCAGTTCTTC
CASSSPLKGDEQFF
>NA|TRBJ2-1|TRBV5-1|TRBD2
TGCGCCAGCAGCTTGGCTAGCGGGGACTACAATGAGCAGTTCTTC
CASSLASGDYNEQFF
>NA|TRBJ2-1|TRBV4-1|TRBD2
TGCGCCAGCAGCCAAGAGCAGTCGGGAGGAGAAAATGAGCAGTTCTTC
CASSQEQSGGENEQFF
>few|TRBJ2-5|TRBV18|NA
TGTGCCAGCTCACGCGGTGGCAGAGGAGAGACCCAGTACTTC
CASSRGGRGETQYF
>NA|TRBJ2-1|TRBV9|TRBD2
TGTGCCAGCAGCGTAGTTGATCTAGCGGGAGAGGTCGAGCAGTTCTTC
CASSVVDLAGEVEQFF